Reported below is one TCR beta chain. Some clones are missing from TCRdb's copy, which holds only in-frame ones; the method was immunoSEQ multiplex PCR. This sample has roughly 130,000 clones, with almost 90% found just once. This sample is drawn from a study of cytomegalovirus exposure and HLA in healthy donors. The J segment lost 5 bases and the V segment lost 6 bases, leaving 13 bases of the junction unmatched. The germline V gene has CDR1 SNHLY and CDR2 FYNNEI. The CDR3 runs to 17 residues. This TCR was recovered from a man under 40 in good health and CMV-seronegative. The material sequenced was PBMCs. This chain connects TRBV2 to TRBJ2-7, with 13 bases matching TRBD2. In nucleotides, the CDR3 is TGTGCCAGCAGAAGGACCCCACTAGCGGGAGGGGGCCACGAGCAGTACTTC. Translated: CASRRTPLAGGGHEQYF.